This T cell receptor (beta chain) was found in a study of blood T cell repertoires in COVID-19. Looking at the study overall: The origin of the acute and convalescent COVID-19 samples was the United States, Italy and Spain.

Per germline, CDR1 LNHDA and CDR2 SQIVND (reference sequence). Trimming shortened V by 3 bases and J by 5 bases, and 17 bases separated the two germline ends. The CDR3 runs to 16 residues. Profiling relied on immunoSEQ multiplex PCR, and the TCRdb table lists in-frame clones only, not all of them. This table has 300,000 or so clones, around 85% appearing once. V and J are TRBV19 and TRBJ1-5; no clear D. The sequenced material came from peripheral blood. The TCR was taken from a woman in her fifties or sixties with active or convalescent COVID-19. CDR3 nucleotide sequence: TGTGCCAGTAGTATTTACCTCTTTAGTCGAGATCAGCCCCAGCATTTT. It yields the protein CASSIYLFSRDQPQHF.